This paragraph reports one T cell receptor beta chain. In the PCR, 60 Vbeta and 13 Jbeta primers were used. This table comes from immunoSEQ multiplex PCR, and its TCRdb copy is limited to in-frame clones, with some not included. The sample lists 150,000 to 200,000 clones; 70% were seen once. These data belong to a study of cytomegalovirus exposure and HLA in healthy donors. Trimming removed 5 bases from V and 5 bases from J; junction bases left unmatched: 4. This CDR3 contains 13 residues. The V gene's germline CDR1 is SGHAT and CDR2 FQDESV (reference sequence). The specimen sequenced was PBMCs. This receptor was identified in a man between 18 and 29 years old in good health and CMV-seropositive. The J gene is TRBJ1-1, the V gene TRBV11-1; 8 nucleotides align to TRBD1. The DNA for the CDR3 is TGTGCCAGCAGCCTACACAGGGGGACTGAAGCTTTCTTT. Protein: CASSLHRGTEAFF.